This TCR beta chain was found in a study of cytomegalovirus exposure and HLA in healthy donors. About the study: From 150 million to 200 million T cells, an earlier analysis saw approximately 110 million unique TCR beta sequences.

As for this clone: Its antigen is not known.

Primers: 60 Vbeta forward and 13 Jbeta reverse. Some clones are missing from TCRdb's copy, which holds only in-frame ones; the method was immunoSEQ multiplex PCR. The sample consists of roughly 150,000 clones, 70% to 85% of them appearing once. The ends were cut back, 5 bases at V and 5 bases at J, with 13 bases in the middle. Germline CDR1 reads SQVTM; CDR2 reads ANQGSEA. The CDR3 is made up of 12 amino acids. Study results and caveats: Rare TCR sequences predominated, though certain public TCRs were found in many donors. In a later analysis, a genetic analysis reported fewer productive-TCR N-insertions in an Asian-associated ancestry cluster than the cohort average. A few CMV-associated chains were confirmed in vitro to be specific for CMV antigens.

Sample: PBMCs. The chain joins TRBV29-1 to TRBJ2-7; D perhaps matches TRBD1 (6 bases). This clonotype was obtained from a male donor in good health and CMV-seronegative. CDR3: CSVTKGGNEQYF. The DNA of the CDR3 is TGCAGCGTTACAAAAGGGGGAAACGAGCAGTACTTC.